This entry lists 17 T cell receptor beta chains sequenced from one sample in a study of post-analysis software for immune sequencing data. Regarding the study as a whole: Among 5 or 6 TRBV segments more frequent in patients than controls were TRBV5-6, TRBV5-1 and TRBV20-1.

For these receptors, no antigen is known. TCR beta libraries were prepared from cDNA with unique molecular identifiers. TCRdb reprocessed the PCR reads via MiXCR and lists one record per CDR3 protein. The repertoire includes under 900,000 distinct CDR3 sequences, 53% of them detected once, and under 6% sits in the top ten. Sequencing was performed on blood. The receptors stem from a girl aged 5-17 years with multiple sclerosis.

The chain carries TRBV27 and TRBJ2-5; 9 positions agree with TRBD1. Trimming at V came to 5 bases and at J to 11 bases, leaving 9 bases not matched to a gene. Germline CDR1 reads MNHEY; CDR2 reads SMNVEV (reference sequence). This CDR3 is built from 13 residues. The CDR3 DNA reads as TGTGCCAGCAGTCCGGTCAGACAGGGGGAGCAGTACTTC. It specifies CASSPVRQGEQYF.

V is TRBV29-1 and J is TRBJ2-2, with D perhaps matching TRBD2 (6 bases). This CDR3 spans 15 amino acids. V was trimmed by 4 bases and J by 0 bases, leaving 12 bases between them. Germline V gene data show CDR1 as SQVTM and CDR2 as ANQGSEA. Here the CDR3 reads CSVVAGPTNTGELFF. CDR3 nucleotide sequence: TGCAGCGTTGTGGCGGGACCGACGAACACCGGGGAGCTGTTTTTT.

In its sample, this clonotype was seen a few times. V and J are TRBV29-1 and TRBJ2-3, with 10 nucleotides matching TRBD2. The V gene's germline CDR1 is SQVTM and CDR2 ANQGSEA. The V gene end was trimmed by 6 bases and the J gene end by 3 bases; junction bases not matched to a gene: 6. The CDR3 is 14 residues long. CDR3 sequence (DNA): TGCAGCGTCGCTAGCGGGGGAGCAACAGATACGCAGTATTTT. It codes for CSVASGGATDTQYF.

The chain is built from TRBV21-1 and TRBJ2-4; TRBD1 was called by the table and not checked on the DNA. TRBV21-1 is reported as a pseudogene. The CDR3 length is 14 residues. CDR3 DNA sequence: TGTGCCAGCAGCAAAGCGCTTAAAGGGGACATTCAGTACTTC. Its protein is CASSKALKGDIQYF.

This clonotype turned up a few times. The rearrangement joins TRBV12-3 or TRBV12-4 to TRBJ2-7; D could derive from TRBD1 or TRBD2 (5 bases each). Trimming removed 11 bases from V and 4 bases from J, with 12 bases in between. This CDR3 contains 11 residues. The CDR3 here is CAPRDGYEQYF. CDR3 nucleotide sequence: TGTGCCCCCAGGGACGGATACGAGCAGTACTTC.

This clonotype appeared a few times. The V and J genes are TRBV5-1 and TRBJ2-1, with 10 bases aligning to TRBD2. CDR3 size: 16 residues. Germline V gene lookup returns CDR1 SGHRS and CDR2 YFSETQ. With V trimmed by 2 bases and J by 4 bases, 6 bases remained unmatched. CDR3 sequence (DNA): TGCGCCAGCAGCTTATTCCGGACTAGCGGTTACAATGAGCAGTTCTTC. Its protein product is CASSLFRTSGYNEQFF.

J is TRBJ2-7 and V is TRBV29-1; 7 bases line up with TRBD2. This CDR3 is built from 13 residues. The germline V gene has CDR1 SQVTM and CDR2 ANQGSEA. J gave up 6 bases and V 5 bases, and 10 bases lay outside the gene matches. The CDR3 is CSVSSGGRGEQYF. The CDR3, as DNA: TGCAGCGTTTCTTCCGGGGGGAGAGGCGAGCAGTACTTC.

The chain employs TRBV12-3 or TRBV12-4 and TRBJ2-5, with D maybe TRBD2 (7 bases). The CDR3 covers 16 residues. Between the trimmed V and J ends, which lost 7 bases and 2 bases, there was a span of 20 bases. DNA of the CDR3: TGTGCCAGCACCCGAAGGGGGGGGTACCTGCAAGAGACCCAGTACTTC. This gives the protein CASTRRGGYLQETQYF.

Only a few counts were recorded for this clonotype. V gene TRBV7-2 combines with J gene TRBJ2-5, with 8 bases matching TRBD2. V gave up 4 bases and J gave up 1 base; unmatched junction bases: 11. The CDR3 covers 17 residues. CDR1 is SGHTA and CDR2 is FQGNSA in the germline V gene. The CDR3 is CASSYSGTRLSQETQYF. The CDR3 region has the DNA TGTGCCAGCAGCTACTCCGGGACTAGGTTATCCCAAGAGACCCAGTACTTC.

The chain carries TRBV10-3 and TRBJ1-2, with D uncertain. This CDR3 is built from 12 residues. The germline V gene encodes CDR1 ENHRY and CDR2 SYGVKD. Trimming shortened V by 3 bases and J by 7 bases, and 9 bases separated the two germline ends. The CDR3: CAISEGSGGYTF. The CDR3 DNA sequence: TGTGCCATCAGTGAAGGGTCGGGTGGCTACACCTTC.

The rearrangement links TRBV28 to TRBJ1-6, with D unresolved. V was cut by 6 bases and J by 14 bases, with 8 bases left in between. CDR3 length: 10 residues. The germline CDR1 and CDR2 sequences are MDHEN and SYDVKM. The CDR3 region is CASSRQTLHF. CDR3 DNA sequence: TGTGCCAGCAGCCGCCAGACCCTCCACTTT. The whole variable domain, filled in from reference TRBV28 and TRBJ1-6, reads DVKVTQSSRYLVKRTGEKVFLECVQDMDHENMFWYRQDPGLGLRLIYFSYDVKMKEKGDIPEGYSVSREKKERFSLILESASTNQTSMYLCASSRQTLHFGNGTRLTVT.

The CDR3 is CASSSTPGRINYGYTF. The CDR3 DNA is TGTGCCAGCAGCTCGACCCCGGGACGTATTAACTATGGCTACACCTTC. The V and J genes are TRBV5-6 and TRBJ1-2; maybe TRBD1 (5 bases). V was pared by 3 bases and J by 1 base, with 16 bases between. Germline loops: CDR1 SGHDT, CDR2 YYEEEE. There are 16 residues in the CDR3.

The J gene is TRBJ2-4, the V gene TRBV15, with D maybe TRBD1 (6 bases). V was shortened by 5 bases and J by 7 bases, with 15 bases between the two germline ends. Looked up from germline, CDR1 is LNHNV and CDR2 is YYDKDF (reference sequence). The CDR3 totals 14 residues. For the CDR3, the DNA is TGTGCCACCAGCTCAGGGGCAGGCTCCAACATTCAGTACTTC. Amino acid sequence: CATSSGAGSNIQYF.

CDR3: CSVESGVGTEAFF. CDR3 nucleotide sequence: TGCAGCGTTGAGTCGGGGGTGGGCACTGAAGCTTTCTTT. The chain has TRBV29-1 and TRBJ1-1, with D tentatively TRBD1 (5 bases). Germline values: CDR1 SQVTM, CDR2 ANQGSEA. This CDR3 comprises 13 residues. With 3 bases removed from V and 4 bases from J, the gap between germline ends came to 12 bases.

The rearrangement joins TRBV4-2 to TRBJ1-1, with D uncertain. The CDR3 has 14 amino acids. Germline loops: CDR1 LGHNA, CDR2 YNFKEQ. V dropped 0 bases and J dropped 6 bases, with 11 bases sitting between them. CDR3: CASSQDIGTAEAFF. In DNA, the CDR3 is TGTGCCAGCAGCCAAGATATAGGTACCGCTGAAGCTTTCTTT.

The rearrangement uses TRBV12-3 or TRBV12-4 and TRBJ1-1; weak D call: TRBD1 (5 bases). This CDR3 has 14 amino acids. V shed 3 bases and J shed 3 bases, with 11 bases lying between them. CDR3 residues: CASSFTGMDTEAFF. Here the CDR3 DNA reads TGTGCCAGCAGTTTTACAGGCATGGACACTGAAGCTTTCTTT.

The CDR3 sequence is CASSLAPRDTEAFF. CDR3 nucleotide sequence: TGCGCCAGCAGCTTGGCCCCTCGGGACACTGAAGCTTTCTTT. The chain has TRBV5-1 and TRBJ1-1; D unclear. V gave up 0 bases and J gave up 3 bases, with 9 bases separating them. This CDR3 comprises 14 residues. The germline gives CDR1 SGHRS, CDR2 YFSETQ.